A selection of T cell receptor beta chains follows, all from one sample in a study of T cell responses to AZD1222 COVID-19 vaccine. The table came from immunoSEQ multiplex PCR; TCRdb's copy has only in-frame clones and leaves some out. This table holds some 140,000 clones, around 93% found once. The specimen was peripheral blood, collected on day 0 of AZD1222 vaccination. The origin of the receptors is an adult in good health. The CDR3 runs from the conserved cysteine through the conserved F or W. The D gene is left open where the match is weak. Clone size is stated in some rows and not others, as once, few, many or a class when expanded.

12	TRBV5-1	-	TRBJ1-1	-	TGCGCCAGCAGCCGCGACGAAACTGAAGCTTTCTTT	CASSRDETEAFF
13	TRBV11-2	-	TRBJ1-4	TRBD1	TGTGCCAGCAGACTAGGGGGCGGTGAAAAACTGTTTTTT	CASRLGGGEKLFF
13	TRBV14	-	TRBJ1-6	-	TGTGCCAGCAGCCAAAGGTCAAAAGGACCCCTCCACTTT	CASSQRSKGPLHF
16	TRBV5-5	-	TRBJ1-6	-	TGTGCCAGCAGCTTGGAGGTGGGAAAGGTTAATTCACCCCTCCACTTT	CASSLEVGKVNSPLHF
18	TRBV19	-	TRBJ1-2	TRBD1	TGTGCCAGTACCCCAGGCCGGGACAGCGCCCGAGCTAACTATGGCTACACCTTC	CASTPGRDSARANYGYTF
13	TRBV10-2	-	TRBJ2-2	-	TGCGCCAGCATCGGGGCTCGTACCGGGGAGCTGTTTTTT	CASIGARTGELFF
15	TRBV2	-	TRBJ2-1	TRBD1	TGTGCCAGCCTGGGGGTCAGGGGGCCGGGCAATGAGCAGTTCTTC	CASLGVRGPGNEQFF
19	TRBV3-1/TRBV3-2	-	TRBJ2-1	TRBD2	TGTGCCAGCAGCCAAGATGGGACTAGCGGGGGGATCCTCTACAATGAGCAGTTCTTC	CASSQDGTSGGILYNEQFF
15	TRBV19	-	TRBJ2-5	-	TGTGCCAGTAGTATATGGGGTGGGAACCAAGAGACCCAGTACTTC	CASSIWGGNQETQYF
16	TRBV18	-	TRBJ2-1	-	TGTGCCAGCTCACCACCGGGGGGGGCCCACGGGGATGAGCAGTTCTTC	CASSPPGGAHGDEQFF
12	TRBV7-9	-	TRBJ1-1	-	TGTGCCAGCAGCTTAGGGCAGCAGGAAGCTTTCTTT	CASSLGQQEAFF
16	TRBV5-1	-	TRBJ1-6	-	TGCGCCAGCAGCTTGGACTCGGCAGGGGAAAATTCACCCCTCCACTTT	CASSLDSAGENSPLHF
15	TRBV19	-	TRBJ2-2	TRBD1	TGTGCCAGTAGCCCCGGGACAGGGGCTACCGGGGAGCTGTTTTTT	CASSPGTGATGELFF
16	TRBV7-9	once	TRBJ2-3	TRBD2	TGTGCCAGCAGCTTAGTCCAGGGACTAGAGGTAGATACGCAGTATTTT	CASSLVQGLEVDTQYF
16	TRBV29-1	-	TRBJ2-3	TRBD1	TGCAGCGGTCGACAGGGGTTGAGGTTGGGCACAGATACGCAGTATTTT	CSGRQGLRLGTDTQYF
15	TRBV7-9	-	TRBJ1-3	-	TGTGCCAGCAGCCCCGACGGTGACTCTGGAAACACCATATATTTT	CASSPDGDSGNTIYF
11	TRBV28	-	TRBJ1-2	-	TGTGCCAGCAGCCGAGGTTATGGCTACACCTTC	CASSRGYGYTF
17	TRBV5-1	-	TRBJ1-2	-	TGCGCCAGCAAACCCCGAACAGCGACAGGCACAAACTATGGCTACACCTTC	CASKPRTATGTNYGYTF
15	TRBV5-6	-	TRBJ2-7	-	TGTGCCAGCAGCCCCGTGCAGGGTGGTACTTACGAGCAGTACTTC	CASSPVQGGTYEQYF
19	TRBV24-1	-	TRBJ2-2	-	TGTGCCACCAGTGATCGACCGGGGGTTACGGCTATCGGCCCCGGGGAGCTGTTTTTT	CATSDRPGVTAIGPGELFF
15	TRBV7-2	-	TRBJ2-3	-	TGTGCCAGCAGCTTAGTGGGACCTCTCACAGATACGCAGTATTTT	CASSLVGPLTDTQYF
15	TRBV11-2	-	TRBJ1-4	TRBD1	TGTGCCAGCAGCACCACGACAGGGGGAATTGAAAAACTGTTTTTT	CASSTTTGGIEKLFF
13	TRBV6-5	-	TRBJ2-5	TRBD2	TGTGCCAGCGTCCAGCGGGGCCAAGAGACCCAGTACTTC	CASVQRGQETQYF
12	TRBV27	-	TRBJ2-4	-	TGTGCCAGCGCTGGGCTGGAAGGGATTCAGTACTTC	CASAGLEGIQYF
11	TRBV7-6	once	TRBJ2-3	-	TGTGCCAGCAGCTTGACAGATACGCAGTATTTT	CASSLTDTQYF
14	TRBV2	-	TRBJ1-2	-	TGTGCCAGCAGCCCCCTAGGGGGGGAGGAGGGCTACACCTTC	CASSPLGGEEGYTF
11	TRBV7-2	-	TRBJ2-3	-	TGTGCCAGCAGCCTAACAGATACGCAGTATTTT	CASSLTDTQYF
15	TRBV6-5	-	TRBJ1-3	-	TGTGCCAGCAGCCCCCACGGGAGGACTAGGAACACCATATATTTT	CASSPHGRTRNTIYF
16	TRBV7-8	once	TRBJ2-5	TRBD2	TGTGCCAGCAGCCCGACCTGGACTAGCGCCGGGGAGACCCAGTACTTC	CASSPTWTSAGETQYF
15	TRBV24-1	-	TRBJ1-4	TRBD1	TGTGCCACCAGTGATTCCGGACAGGGGGCTTGGAAACTGTTTTTT	CATSDSGQGAWKLFF
13	TRBV6-5	-	TRBJ1-2	-	TGTGCCAGCAGTCAGACAGCAAACTATGGCTACACCTTC	CASSQTANYGYTF
11	TRBV2	-	TRBJ2-7	-	TGTGCCAGAAAGTACGGGGGCGAGCAGTACTTC	CARKYGGEQYF
11	TRBV2	-	TRBJ1-5	-	TGTGCCAGCATGCGATATGGGCCCCAGCATTTT	CASMRYGPQHF
14	TRBV30	-	TRBJ2-5	-	TGTGCCTGGAGTGTATGGCAGGAGGGAGAGACCCAGTACTTC	CAWSVWQEGETQYF
18	TRBV28	-	TRBJ2-2	TRBD2	TGTGCCAGCAGATCCCAGGGATGGGTAGCGGGGAAGACCGGGGAGCTGTTTTTT	CASRSQGWVAGKTGELFF
13	TRBV5-4	-	TRBJ1-4	TRBD1	TGTGCCAGCAGCATGACAGGGAGTGAAAAACTGTTTTTT	CASSMTGSEKLFF
15	TRBV2	-	TRBJ1-1	-	TGTGCCAGCTTTAGGGGAGGGCAAGTGAACACTGAAGCTTTCTTT	CASFRGGQVNTEAFF
13	TRBV30	-	TRBJ1-1	-	TGTGCCTGGTTGGGAACGTGGAACACTGAAGCTTTCTTT	CAWLGTWNTEAFF
14	TRBV9	-	TRBJ1-2	-	TGTGCCAGCAGCGTAGCTACGCATAACTATGGCTACACCTTC	CASSVATHNYGYTF
12	TRBV28	-	TRBJ1-2	-	TGTGCCAGCAGTTTTATGGCGTATGGCTACACCTTC	CASSFMAYGYTF
11	TRBV6-5	-	TRBJ2-7	-	TGTGCCAGCAGTTACTCGAACGAGCAGTACTTC	CASSYSNEQYF
13	TRBV2	once	TRBJ1-1	-	TGTGCCAGCACCGCTGACACTAACACTGAAGCTTTCTTT	CASTADTNTEAFF
18	TRBV18	-	TRBJ1-2	TRBD1	TGTGCCAGCTCACCAACAGCAATCCGGGACAGGGGACCGGAAGGCTACACCTTC	CASSPTAIRDRGPEGYTF
14	TRBV5-4	-	TRBJ2-7	-	TGTGCCAGCAGCGTGGGGGTAGGTCCCTACGAGCAGTACTTC	CASSVGVGPYEQYF
17	TRBV9	-	TRBJ2-7	TRBD1	TGTGCCAGCAGCGCCAAGATCGGACAGGGGGCCGGCTACGAGCAGTACTTC	CASSAKIGQGAGYEQYF
14	TRBV3-1/TRBV3-2	-	TRBJ2-2	-	TGTGCCAGCAGCCACCTCGGAAACACCGGGGAGCTGTTTTTT	CASSHLGNTGELFF
12	TRBV20-1	-	TRBJ1-1	-	TGCAGTGCTAGTACCGGGAACACTGAAGCTTTCTTT	CSASTGNTEAFF
12	TRBV7-8	-	TRBJ2-3	-	TGTGCCAGCAGCCCCTTGGGGGATACGCAGTATTTT	CASSPLGDTQYF
13	TRBV2	-	TRBJ2-7	-	TGTGCCAGCAGGCGGGACTCCATCCCCGAGCAGTACTTC	CASRRDSIPEQYF
11	TRBV3-1/TRBV3-2	-	TRBJ2-1	-	TGTGCCAGCAGCCAAGGACTCGGGTCGTTCTTC	CASSQGLGSFF
16	TRBV4-1	-	TRBJ1-5	-	TGCGCCAGCAGCTCCGCCCTACTTTGGAGCAATCAGCCCCAGCATTTT	CASSSALLWSNQPQHF
13	TRBV28	-	TRBJ2-5	TRBD2	TGTGCCAGCGGAACTAGCGGGTGGGAGACCCAGTACTTC	CASGTSGWETQYF
13	TRBV30	-	TRBJ1-1	-	TGTGCCTGGAGTGTAAAAGCGAACACTGAAGCTTTCTTT	CAWSVKANTEAFF
20	TRBV5-4	-	TRBJ2-1	TRBD2	TGTGCCAGCAGCGATCCGGGACTAGCGGGGGGCCTAAGCTCCTACAATGAGCAGTTCTTC	CASSDPGLAGGLSSYNEQFF
13	TRBV5-1	-	TRBJ1-4	-	TGCGCCAGCAGCCGAACAGCGGGTGAAAAACTGTTTTTT	CASSRTAGEKLFF
16	TRBV3-1/TRBV3-2	few	TRBJ2-5	-	TGTGCCAGCAGCCAAACCCCGCCGAGGGGAGGAGAGACCCAGTACTTC	CASSQTPPRGGETQYF
13	TRBV6-1	-	TRBJ1-2	-	TGTGCCAGCAGTGAACGCAGGGCGGGAGGCTACACCTTC	CASSERRAGGYTF
15	TRBV2	once	TRBJ1-5	TRBD1	TGTGCCAGCAGGAAACAGGGGAATAGCAATCAGCCCCAGCATTTT	CASRKQGNSNQPQHF
14	TRBV24-1	-	TRBJ2-1	TRBD1	TGTGCCACCAGTGACGGACAGGGGGGCAATGAGCAGTTCTTC	CATSDGQGGNEQFF
12	TRBV3-1/TRBV3-2	few	TRBJ2-5	-	TGTGCCAGCAGCACGAGGGGGGAGACCCAGTACTTC	CASSTRGETQYF